This T cell receptor (beta chain) was retrieved from a study of cytomegalovirus exposure and HLA in healthy donors. General study results and limits: Previous analysis showed most TCR beta V segments were productive about 87% or about 30% of the time. In a later analysis, a missense DCLRE1C variant was linked to TCR beta V- and J-gene trimming.

Primers included in the PCR were 60 Vbeta and 13 Jbeta primers. Libraries were prepared by immunoSEQ multiplex PCR; TCRdb keeps only in-frame clonotypes and omits some of them. The repertoire includes 150,000 or so clones, around 79% of them detected once, and around 5.4% sits in the top ten. For this clone: Its matching antigen is unknown.

The CDR3 contains 14 residues. The V end was cut by 7 bases, the J end by 2 bases, with 11 bases between. The germline V gene encodes CDR1 SGHTA and CDR2 FQGNSA. Every donor was a healthy person donating bone marrow. While unrecorded immune exposures were likely, the donors were nominally healthy when sampled. This receptor was obtained from a man aged 25 to 40 in good health and CMV-seropositive. This chain joins TRBV7-2 and TRBJ2-2, with a tentative D call TRBD2 (6 bases). Sequencing used PBMCs. DNA of the CDR3: TGTGCCAGCACCTGGGACTCAAACACCGGGGAGCTGTTTTTT. Residues: CASTWDSNTGELFF. Looking up the rest from reference TRBV7-2 and TRBJ2-2 gives the full variable domain: GAGVSQSPSNKVTEKGKDVELRCDPISGHTALYWYRQSLGQGLEFLIYFQGNSAPDKSGLPSDRFSAERTGGSVSTLTIQRTQQEDSAVYLCASTWDSNTGELFFGEGSRLTVL.